A single T cell receptor beta chain is shown here with its context. The specificity of this receptor is unknown. Nothing much larger sits one base from this clone, and base qualities are not available. The CDR1 and CDR2 encoded by the germline V gene are LGHNA and YSLEER. From its cysteine to its phenylalanine, the CDR3 spans 15 amino acids. Only CDR3 DNA remains: 45 bases, in frame from the first base. At the junction V is shortened by 0 bases and J by 8 bases; bases outside the gene matches: 6. The library relied on the immunoSEQ multiplex PCR assay. In TCRdb, the immuneACCESS table is reduced to in-frame sequences with V and J assigned. These tables do not hold every clone; where another copy was compared, an unresolved V gene accounts for under half, and the others remain unexplained. The sample table holds 80,000 or so clones, of which 95% to 99% were seen once. Together, the top ten hold approximately 0.21% of the sample.

The source of the sample is a study of technical replicates of blood from several donors (dated by TCRdb to about 2017). Sequencing input: T cells isolated from PBMCs. The sequence was obtained from a human donor in good health. This chain joins TRBV4-3 to TRBJ2-1; 8 bases in the middle match TRBD2. The base sequence is TGCGCCAGCAGCCAAGATGGAGCGGGAGAAGATGAGCAGTTCTTC. Its product reads: CASSQDGAGEDEQFF.